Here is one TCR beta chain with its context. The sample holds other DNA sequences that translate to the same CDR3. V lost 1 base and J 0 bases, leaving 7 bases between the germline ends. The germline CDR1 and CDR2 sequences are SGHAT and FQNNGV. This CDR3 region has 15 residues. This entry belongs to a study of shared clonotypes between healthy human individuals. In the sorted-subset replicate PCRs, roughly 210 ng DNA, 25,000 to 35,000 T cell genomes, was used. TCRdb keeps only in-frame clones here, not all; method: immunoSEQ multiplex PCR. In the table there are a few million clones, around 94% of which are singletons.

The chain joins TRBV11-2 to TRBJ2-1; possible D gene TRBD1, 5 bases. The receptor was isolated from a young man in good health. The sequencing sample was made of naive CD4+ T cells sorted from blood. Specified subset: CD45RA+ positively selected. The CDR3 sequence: CASSLGGGSYNEQFF. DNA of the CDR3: TGTGCCAGCAGCTTAGGGGGCGGCTCCTACAATGAGCAGTTCTTC.